This entry lists 10 T cell receptor beta chains sequenced from one sample in a study of CD8 T cells in Susac syndrome. A quantity of about 0.5 to 1 ug RNA underwent reverse transcription using random hexamers. TCRdb used MiXCR to reprocess the immunoSEQ multiplex PCR reads, holding one entry per CDR3 protein. The repertoire holds 350,000 to 550,000 distinct CDR3 sequences, 75% to 90% seen once, with around 0.12% in the top ten. Sample: CD8+ T cells from PBMCs. The receptors come from a human donor with multiple sclerosis.

This clonotype came up a few times. The chain joins TRBV30 to TRBJ1-1; 9 bases align to TRBD1. CDR3 size: 14 residues. V was clipped by 2 bases and J by 2 bases; unmatched bases: 3. Looked up from germline, CDR1 is GTSNPN and CDR2 is SVGIG (reference sequence). CDR3: CAWSSGQGNTEAFF. The CDR3 nucleotides read TGTGCCTGGAGTTCGGGACAGGGAAACACTGAAGCTTTCTTT.

The chain employs TRBV5-5 and TRBJ1-3; no firm D call. The CDR3 is 13 amino acids. Germline lookup yields CDR1 SGHKS and CDR2 YYEKEE (reference sequence). The V end lost 4 bases, the J end lost 12 bases, and 17 bases lay between the germline ends. The CDR3 DNA sequence: TGTGCCAGCAGCCCAACGGAGGGAGAAGGCATATATTTT. Translating gives CASSPTEGEGIYF. Filled out from reference TRBV5-5 and TRBJ1-3, the complete variable domain reads DAGVTQSPTHLIKTRGQQVTLRCSPISGHKSVSWYQQVLGQGPQFIFQYYEKEERGRGNFPDRFSARQFPNYSSELNVNALLLGDSALYLCASSPTEGEGIYFGEGSWLTVV.

The chain links TRBV5-8 to TRBJ1-2, with TRBD1 identical over 12 bases. Trimming cost V 4 bases and J 2 bases; bases outside gene matches: 6. The CDR3 runs to 16 residues. Germline CDR1 SGHTS, CDR2 YDEGEE. CDR3 amino acids: CASSPRGTGGNYGYTF. DNA of the CDR3: TGTGCCAGCAGCCCCCGGGGGACAGGGGGCAACTATGGCTACACCTTC.

The rearrangement joins TRBV10-3 to TRBJ2-2; tentatively, D is TRBD1 or TRBD2 (5 bases each). The CDR3 length is 18 residues. V shed 3 bases and J shed 7 bases, with 24 bases lying between them. CDR1 is ENHRY and CDR2 is SYGVKD in the germline V gene. In DNA form, the CDR3 reads TGTGCCATCAGTGATCGGGGACGTAGTGTCGAAGGGATCGGGGAGCTGTTTTTT. Protein sequence: CAISDRGRSVEGIGELFF.

This chain joins TRBV6-5 and TRBJ1-1; a possible D gene is TRBD1 (6 bases). Germline V gives CDR1 MNHEY, CDR2 SVGAGI. V dropped 7 bases and J dropped 5 bases, with 17 bases sitting between them. This CDR3 region has 14 residues. The DNA for the CDR3 is TGTGCCAGCACACAGGGTGGGGATCGGACTGAAGCTTTCTTT. The encoded protein is CASTQGGDRTEAFF.

In its sample, this clonotype was seen a few times. The chain carries TRBV14 and TRBJ2-7; tentative D call: TRBD2 (5 bases). V was cut by 0 bases and J by 7 bases, with 10 bases left in between. The germline CDR1 and CDR2 sequences are SGHDN and FVKESK. The length of the CDR3 is 13 residues. The CDR3, as DNA: TGTGCCAGCAGCCAAGATGGAACGGGGGAGCAGTACTTC. Protein sequence: CASSQDGTGEQYF.

This clonotype was found a few times. The chain carries TRBV27 and TRBJ2-2; 7 nucleotides line up with TRBD2. V lost 2 bases, J lost 3 bases, and 6 bases stayed unmatched. CDR3 size: 16 residues. The V gene's germline CDR1 is MNHEY and CDR2 SMNVEV (reference sequence). CDR3 residues: CASSLASGVYTGELFF. For the CDR3, the DNA is TGTGCCAGCAGTTTAGCCAGCGGGGTCTACACCGGGGAGCTGTTTTTT.

The chain carries TRBV2 and TRBJ1-3; no reliable D call. V was cut by 3 bases and J by 0 bases, with 9 bases left in between. This CDR3 region has 15 residues. Germline V gives CDR1 SNHLY, CDR2 FYNNEI. As DNA, the CDR3 is TGTGCCAGCAGTGATGGCCGGGTCTCTGGAAACACCATATATTTT. Its protein product is CASSDGRVSGNTIYF.

The chain carries TRBV29-1 and TRBJ1-1, with D perhaps TRBD1 (5 bases). This CDR3 spans 14 amino acids. V lost 7 bases and J lost 6, with 21 bases in between. Looked up from germline, CDR1 is SQVTM and CDR2 is ANQGSEA. The CDR3 reads CSARGALSGAEAFF. For the CDR3, the DNA is TGCAGCGCCAGAGGGGCACTCTCGGGCGCTGAAGCTTTCTTT. Variable domain in full (rest from reference TRBV29-1 and TRBJ1-1): SAVISQKPSRDICQRGTSLTIQCQVDSQVTMMFWYRQQPGQSLTLIATANQGSEATYESGFVIDKFPISRPNLTFSTLTVSNMSPEDSSIYLCSARGALSGAEAFFGQGTRLTVV.

The DNA of the CDR3 is TGCGCCAGCAGCCAAGATGAGGATGGCTACACCTTC. Encoded protein: CASSQDEDGYTF. The chain has TRBV4-1 and TRBJ1-2; no clear D gene. Germline V gene data show CDR1 as MGHRA and CDR2 as YSYEKL. V was pared by 0 bases and J by 6 bases, with 5 bases between. CDR3 length equals 12 residues.